These 26 T cell receptor beta chains originate from one sample sequenced in a study of OX40 agonist ivuxolimab in advanced cancers. Here immunoSEQ multiplex PCR was the method, and the copy in TCRdb shows in-frame clones only, minus some. The data show 30,000 to 40,000 clones, roughly 82% seen once. The sequencing here drew on CD4+ or CD8+ T cells sorted from blood, taken in a trial of the OX40 agonist ivuxolimab. Receptors originate from an adult with an advanced solid tumor such as melanoma, head and neck, liver or kidney cancer.

This chain joins TRBV11-1 and TRBJ2-7; tentative D call: TRBD1 (5 bases). The CDR3 is 14 amino acids. CDR1 is SGHAT, CDR2 FQDESV, per germline (reference sequence). Trimming took off 2 bases at V and 2 bases at J, with 10 bases between the two ends. CDR3 protein: CASSLSTGAYEQYF. The CDR3 nucleotides read TGTGCCAGCAGCTTATCCACAGGAGCCTACGAGCAGTACTTC.

The genes are TRBV12-2 and TRBJ1-2; the D segment call TRBD1 is taken from the table without a DNA check. TRBV12-2 is an annotated pseudogene. The CDR3 consists of 16 residues. The chain's CDR3 is CASRSNRTGGVYGYTF. DNA for the CDR3: TGTGCAAGTCGCTCGAATCGGACAGGGGGGGTCTATGGCTACACCTTC.

This clone appeared a single time. The chain recombines TRBV6-1 with TRBJ2-5; 9 bases fit TRBD1. TRBJ2-7 explains the end of the DNA better; the J call may be wrong. CDR3 length equals 13 residues. CDR1 is MNHNS and CDR2 is SASEGT in the germline V gene. The CDR3 coding sequence is TGTGCCAGTGGCCGGGACAGGGACTACGAGCAGTACTTC. This encodes CASGRDRDYEQYF.

This clone has more than one count but fewer than ten. The V and J genes are TRBV5-6 and TRBJ2-3; D call uncertain. With 3 bases removed from V and 2 bases from J, the gap between germline ends came to 10 bases. The CDR3 has 14 residues. Germline V CDR1 and CDR2: SGHDT, YYEEEE. CDR3 in amino acids: CASSSGPNTDTQYF. The CDR3 DNA follows: TGTGCCAGCAGCTCAGGACCGAACACAGATACGCAGTATTTT.

The chain is built from TRBV5-4 and TRBJ2-1; 14 nucleotides match TRBD2. Germline CDR1 and CDR2: SGHNT and YYREEE (reference sequence). The trim removed 0 bases at V and 4 bases at J, leaving 6 bases unmatched. This CDR3 is 18 amino acids long. DNA of the CDR3: TGTGCCAGCAGCTTGGCCGTGACTAGCGGGGGGGGGTACAATGAGCAGTTCTTC. Its translation: CASSLAVTSGGGYNEQFF.

The chain couples TRBV4-1 to TRBJ2-3, with D possibly matching TRBD2 (6 bases). This CDR3 has 14 amino acids. Germline CDR1 MGHRA, CDR2 YSYEKL. V was cut by 4 bases and J by 2 bases, with 10 bases left in between. This chain's CDR3 is CASSRGLFTDTQYF. The CDR3 coding sequence is TGCGCCAGCAGCCGTGGACTATTCACAGATACGCAGTATTTT.

The V and J genes are TRBV7-9 and TRBJ2-7; TRBD2 matches at 7 bases. The germline gives CDR1 SEHNR, CDR2 FQNEAQ (reference sequence). CDR3 size: 13 residues. The junction had 2 bases not matched to a gene; V was cut back by 1 base and J by 5 bases. In nucleotides, the CDR3 is TGTGCCAGCAGCTTAGGGGGGAGGGACGAGCAGTACTTC. Its protein is CASSLGGRDEQYF. The complete variable domain, with remaining parts taken from reference TRBV7-9 and TRBJ2-7, reads DTGVSQNPRHKITKRGQNVTFRCDPISEHNRLYWYRQTLGQGPEFLTYFQNEAQLEKSRLLSDRFSAERPKGSFSTLEIQRTEQGDSAMYLCASSLGGRDEQYFGPGTRLTVT.

The chain combines TRBV4-2 with TRBJ2-1; the D is unclear. The CDR3 totals 11 residues. The germline gives CDR1 LGHNA, CDR2 YNFKEQ. V dropped 0 bases and J dropped 8 bases, with 2 bases sitting between them. DNA for the CDR3: TGTGCCAGCAGCCAAGAAGATGAGCAGTTCTTC. Translated: CASSQEDEQFF.

This clone was seen once. V and J are TRBV30 and TRBJ1-1; 9 nucleotides line up with TRBD1. The CDR3 consists of 13 residues. Germline values: CDR1 GTSNPN, CDR2 SVGIG (reference sequence). Trimming at V came to 3 bases and at J to 1 base, leaving 0 bases not matched to a gene. CDR3 in DNA: TGTGCCTGGAGGGACAGGGGGAACACTGAAGCTTTCTTT. As protein: CAWRDRGNTEAFF.

This chain uses TRBV6-5 with TRBJ1-2, with 7 bases aligning to TRBD1. This CDR3 has 15 amino acids. V lost 7 bases to trimming and J lost 3 bases; unmatched junction nucleotides: 11. Germline CDR1 and CDR2: MNHEY and SVGAGI. The CDR3 is CASNKRGGGDYGYTF. As DNA, the CDR3 is TGTGCCAGCAACAAGCGCGGAGGGGGCGACTATGGCTACACCTTC.

This chain links TRBV5-1 with TRBJ1-1; D is possibly TRBD1 (5 bases). The CDR3 extends over 15 amino acids. Germline V gives CDR1 SGHRS, CDR2 YFSETQ. Trimming took off 7 bases at V and 3 bases at J, with 19 bases between the two ends. The CDR3 DNA reads TGCGCCAGCGGGCGGGCATTCCCGGGGGACACTGAAGCTTTCTTT. This sequence encodes CASGRAFPGDTEAFF.

J is TRBJ1-2 and V is TRBV30, with 9 bases lining up with TRBD1. This CDR3 has 15 residues. The ends lost 3 bases at V and 0 bases at J; junction bases unmatched: 5. Per the germline V gene, CDR1 is GTSNPN and CDR2 is SVGIG (reference sequence). CDR3 in amino acids: CAWSHHRGPNYGYTF. DNA for the CDR3: TGTGCCTGGAGCCATCACAGGGGGCCTAACTATGGCTACACCTTC.

The chain combines TRBV27 with TRBJ2-1; 7 bases line up with TRBD2. Germline V gene lookup returns CDR1 MNHEY and CDR2 SMNVEV (reference sequence). The CDR3 has 16 residues. V dropped 2 bases and J dropped 9; count of bases not matched to a gene: 13. CDR3 DNA: TGTGCCAGCAGTTTAGTGGGAGGGTCCCTTTTTACTGAGCAGTTCTTC. The encoded protein is CASSLVGGSLFTEQFF.

The chain uses TRBV6-5 and TRBJ2-5; 8 bases align to TRBD2. The closer fit of TRBJ2-7 to the DNA end suggests the J call may be wrong. Germline V gene data show CDR1 as MNHEY and CDR2 as SVGAGI. The CDR3 spans 15 residues. The CDR3: CASNKGREGSYEQYF. DNA of the CDR3: TGTGCCAGCAACAAGGGACGGGAGGGCTCCTACGAGCAGTACTTC.

This chain uses TRBV28 with TRBJ2-7; 10 bases line up with TRBD2. This CDR3 has 19 amino acids. V gave up 7 bases and J gave up 0 bases; unmatched junction bases: 18. The V gene's germline CDR1 is MDHEN and CDR2 SYDVKM. CDR3 sequence (DNA): TGTGCCAGCACCTCATTCCCCGGGGCTAGCGGGGGCCTCTCCTACGAGCAGTACTTC. Its protein product is CASTSFPGASGGLSYEQYF.

This clone was seen a handful of times. The chain recombines TRBV6-5 with TRBJ2-7; D remains ambiguous. Deletions cut 2 bases from V and 3 bases from J, with 8 bases between. The germline gives CDR1 MNHEY, CDR2 SVGAGI. This CDR3 has 13 amino acids. CDR3 nucleotides: TGTGCCAGCAGTTACCAGGAGTACTACGAGCAGTACTTC. This encodes CASSYQEYYEQYF.

The rearrangement joins TRBV18 to TRBJ1-2; 8 bases are a match to TRBD1. CDR1 is KGHSH and CDR2 is LQKENI in the germline V gene. This CDR3 comprises 17 residues. V lost 3 bases, J lost 3 bases, and 12 bases stayed unmatched. The CDR3 nucleotides read TGTGCCAGCTCACCCCCTAACAGGGGGTCGAGAGACTATGGCTACACCTTC. Residues: CASSPPNRGSRDYGYTF. The full variable domain, with the rest looked up from reference TRBV18 and TRBJ1-2, is NAGVMQNPRHLVRRRGQEARLRCSPMKGHSHVYWYRQLPEEGLKFMVYLQKENIIDESGMPKERFSAEFPKEGPSILRIQQVVRGDSAAYFCASSPPNRGSRDYGYTFGSGTRLTVV.

The CDR3 region has the DNA TGTGCCAGCAGCACAACTAGCGGATCCTACAATGAGCAGTTCTTC. Translated, it gives CASSTTSGSYNEQFF. This sequence joins TRBV28 and TRBJ2-1, with TRBD2 identical over 8 bases. The junction had 5 bases not matched to a gene; V was cut back by 6 bases and J by 1 base. This CDR3 is built from 15 residues. Germline CDR1 is MDHEN and CDR2 is SYDVKM.

The chain joins TRBV2 to TRBJ1-4; a weak D match, TRBD1 (6 bases). The CDR3 contains 13 residues. Germline V lookup: CDR1 SNHLY, CDR2 FYNNEI. V shed 10 bases and J shed 8 bases, with 17 bases lying between them. The CDR3 reads CATGGGWGEKLFF. CDR3 nucleotide sequence: TGTGCCACCGGGGGCGGTTGGGGAGAAAAACTGTTTTTT. The variable domain in full, with the rest retrieved from reference TRBV2 and TRBJ1-4, is EPEVTQTPSHQVTQMGQEVILRCVPISNHLYFYWYRQILGQKVEFLVSFYNNEISEKSEIFDDQFSVERPDGSNFTLKIRSTKLEDSAMYFCATGGGWGEKLFFGSGTQLSVL.

The chain has TRBV5-1 and TRBJ2-2; 11 bases are shared with TRBD1. V gave up 4 bases and J gave up 4 bases; unmatched junction bases: 6. CDR3 size: 16 residues. The germline gives CDR1 SGHRS, CDR2 YFSETQ. In DNA, the CDR3 is TGCGCCAGCAGCCCTGGACAGGGGGCATTCACCGGGGAGCTGTTTTTT. Protein: CASSPGQGAFTGELFF.

The chain couples TRBV19 to TRBJ1-6, with 8 bases aligning to TRBD1. CDR1 and CDR2 from the germline V gene are LNHDA and SQIVND (reference sequence). V shed 3 bases, J shed 1 base, and the junction held 11 bases outside the gene matches. CDR3 length: 19 amino acids. The CDR3 region is CASSIGLDREGSYNSPLHF. The CDR3 DNA is TGTGCCAGTAGTATTGGCCTGGACAGGGAGGGGTCCTATAATTCACCCCTCCACTTT.

The J gene is TRBJ2-5, the V gene TRBV28; D perhaps matches TRBD2 (7 bases). Between the trimmed V and J ends, which lost 2 bases and 2 bases, there was a span of 18 bases. The CDR3 extends over 17 amino acids. The V gene's germline CDR1 is MDHEN and CDR2 SYDVKM. The DNA for the CDR3 is TGTGCCAGCAGTTTACCGAGGGGGAGGGAGAGACAAGAGACCCAGTACTTC. It is translated as CASSLPRGRERQETQYF.

The chain has TRBV7-9 and TRBJ2-3; D unclear. The CDR3 is made up of 12 amino acids. V shed 4 bases and J shed 4 bases, with 6 bases lying between them. Germline values: CDR1 SEHNR, CDR2 FQNEAQ (reference sequence). The CDR3 region is CASSSSSDTQYF. CDR3 coding DNA: TGTGCCAGCAGCTCCAGTTCAGATACGCAGTATTTT.

The V and J genes are TRBV11-2 and TRBJ2-5; the D gene could be TRBD1 or TRBD2 (6 bases each). This CDR3 has 12 residues. Trimming took 8 bases from V and 2 from J, leaving 9 bases between them. Germline CDR1 reads SGHAT; CDR2 reads FQNNGV. The CDR3 reads CASRGQQETQYF. The CDR3 region has the DNA TGTGCCAGCCGGGGGCAGCAAGAGACCCAGTACTTC.

The chain uses TRBV6-5 and TRBJ1-3; D is perhaps TRBD1 (5 bases). With 4 bases removed from V and 0 bases from J, the gap between germline ends came to 7 bases. CDR1 and CDR2 from the germline V gene are MNHEY and SVGAGI. This CDR3 region has 14 residues. CDR3 nucleotide sequence: TGTGCCAGCAGTTTGAGGGGCTCTGGAAACACCATATATTTT. As protein: CASSLRGSGNTIYF.

The V gene is TRBV7-3, the J gene TRBJ1-1; unclear D gene. V was cut by 5 bases and J by 5 bases, with 12 bases left in between. CDR1 and CDR2 (germline): SGHTA, FQGTGA. CDR3 length: 13 residues. Here the CDR3 reads CASSPWGGTEAFF. CDR3 DNA sequence: TGTGCCAGCAGCCCATGGGGTGGGACTGAAGCTTTCTTT.